One sample yielded the 29 T cell receptor beta chains listed below, sequenced in a study of long-term antiretroviral therapy in people with HIV. At the survey level, the v3.0 immunoSEQ assay was run. The method was immunoSEQ multiplex PCR; TCRdb's version includes in-frame clones alone and lacks a portion of them. The sample has around 28,000 clones, around 90% seen once; the top ten hold 3.6%. Sample: unsorted PBMCs, taken 1.8 years after starting antiretroviral therapy. The receptors derive from a woman younger than 30 with HIV.

This chain uses TRBV4-3 with TRBJ1-1; 9 nucleotides line up with TRBD1. The germline V gene encodes CDR1 LGHNA and CDR2 YSLEER. CDR3 size: 18 residues. V lost 1 base to trimming and J lost 5 bases; unmatched junction nucleotides: 14. In DNA, the CDR3 is TGCGCCAGCAGCCAAGTAACCCCCTCCGGGACAGGGACAACTGAAGCTTTCTTT. It is translated as CASSQVTPSGTGTTEAFF.

The CDR3, as DNA: TGTGCCAGCAGCTCCTCTACCGACGGTCCGCATCAGTTCTTC. Protein product: CASSSSTDGPHQFF. V gene TRBV7-9 combines with J gene TRBJ2-1; D uncertain. This CDR3 spans 14 amino acids. Trimming left V 4 bases short and J 13 bases short, with 20 bases between. Germline CDR1 is SEHNR and CDR2 is FQNEAQ (reference sequence).

This chain connects TRBV5-6 to TRBJ1-1; TRBD1 is a possible D gene (6 bases). V was shortened by 3 bases and J by 1 base, with 10 bases between the two germline ends. The germline gives CDR1 SGHDT, CDR2 YYEEEE. CDR3 length equals 14 residues. The CDR3 region is CASSSGAPNTEAFF. Written as DNA, the CDR3 is TGTGCCAGCAGCTCAGGGGCCCCGAACACTGAAGCTTTCTTT.

The chain joins TRBV28 to TRBJ1-3; no firm D call. The CDR3 length is 12 residues. Deletions cut 8 bases from V and 0 bases from J, with 5 bases between. Germline V gene sequence: CDR1 MDHEN, CDR2 SYDVKM. In DNA form, the CDR3 reads TGTGCCAGCCGTTCCTCTGGAAACACCATATATTTT. Amino acid sequence: CASRSSGNTIYF.

The chain combines TRBV29-1 with TRBJ1-1; D not certain. The CDR3 loop spans 13 amino acids. Per the germline V gene, CDR1 is SQVTM and CDR2 is ANQGSEA. V was shortened by 4 bases and J by 4 bases, with 13 bases between the two germline ends. The CDR3 loop is CSVGGERGTEAFF. The CDR3 bases are TGCAGCGTTGGTGGGGAACGGGGCACTGAAGCTTTCTTT.

The chain couples TRBV19 to TRBJ2-2; 12 nucleotides agree with TRBD1. The V and J ends lost 6 bases and 7 bases, in that order; junction bases with no gene match: 9. Germline values: CDR1 LNHDA, CDR2 SQIVND (reference sequence). This CDR3 has 16 amino acids. CDR3 region: CASRTGTGGMGGELFF. DNA of the CDR3: TGTGCCAGTAGAACCGGGACAGGGGGCATGGGCGGGGAGCTGTTTTTT.

This chain links TRBV18 with TRBJ2-7; 10 bases map to TRBD1. Germline CDR1 and CDR2: KGHSH and LQKENI. Trimming removed 1 base from V and 0 bases from J; junction bases left unmatched: 6. This CDR3 has 17 amino acids. DNA of the CDR3: TGTGCCAGCTCACCACGGACAGGGGGGCAAGGCTCCTACGAGCAGTACTTC. Translated: CASSPRTGGQGSYEQYF.

The chain has TRBV19 and TRBJ1-1; TRBD1 might be the D (6 bases). The CDR3 has 14 residues. V lost 5 bases to trimming and J lost 1 base, with 11 bases between them. Germline V gene lookup returns CDR1 LNHDA and CDR2 SQIVND (reference sequence). The CDR3 sequence: CASSWTERNTEAFF. Written as DNA, the CDR3 is TGTGCCAGTAGTTGGACAGAACGGAACACTGAAGCTTTCTTT.

The rearrangement uses TRBV19 and TRBJ2-6, with TRBD1 matching 7 bases. Trimming at V came to 7 bases and at J to 0 bases, leaving 6 bases not matched to a gene. Germline V gene lookup returns CDR1 LNHDA and CDR2 SQIVND (reference sequence). The CDR3 sequence is 16 residues long. Here the CDR3 reads CASKNRGSSGANVLTF. In DNA, the CDR3 is TGTGCCAGTAAAAACAGGGGAAGCTCTGGGGCCAACGTCCTGACTTTC.

This clone was observed a single time. CDR3 protein: CAASERPPDTQYF. The CDR3 DNA sequence: TGTGCCGCCTCTGAGAGGCCCCCAGATACGCAGTATTTT. The V gene is TRBV5-4, the J gene TRBJ2-3; D uncertain. This CDR3 spans 13 amino acids. Germline assignment: CDR1 SGHNT and CDR2 YYREEE (reference sequence). V was pared by 10 bases and J by 4 bases, with 16 bases between.

The chain links TRBV7-9 to TRBJ2-7; 7 positions agree with TRBD2. After removal of 6 bases from V and 7 bases from J, the junction contained 9 bases not matched to a gene. This CDR3 has 13 amino acids. Germline values: CDR1 SEHNR, CDR2 FQNEAQ (reference sequence). This CDR3 reads CASRAAGEREQYF. CDR3 nucleotides: TGTGCCAGCAGGGCGGCGGGGGAAAGGGAGCAGTACTTC.

The chain couples TRBV27 to TRBJ2-3; 11 bases map to TRBD2. The CDR3 spans 16 residues. From germline, CDR1 is MNHEY and CDR2 SMNVEV (reference sequence). V was pared by 6 bases and J by 3 bases, with 8 bases of the junction left unmatched. This CDR3 reads CASRSGGTSGTDTQYF. DNA for the CDR3: TGTGCCAGCAGATCTGGCGGGACTAGCGGAACAGATACGCAGTATTTT.

Note on this clone: Within the sample, other DNA sequences also encode this same CDR3. J is TRBJ2-7 and V is TRBV6-1, with D uncertain. Trimming left V 3 bases short and J 3 bases short, with 6 bases between. This CDR3 region has 12 residues. Germline V CDR1 and CDR2: MNHNS, SASEGT. CDR3 residues: CASSESSYEQYF. For the CDR3, the DNA is TGTGCCAGCAGTGAGTCGAGCTACGAGCAGTACTTC.

In this sample, this clone turned up once. This chain connects TRBV7-2 to TRBJ2-5, with D tentatively TRBD2 (5 bases). The CDR3 is made up of 12 amino acids. Trimming cost V 5 bases and J 9 bases, with 13 bases left between them. The germline V gene encodes CDR1 SGHTA and CDR2 FQGNSA. This CDR3 reads CASSVGRAAQYF. In DNA, the CDR3 is TGTGCCAGCAGCGTGGGTAGAGCGGCCCAGTACTTC. Full variable domain (outside the CDR3, taken from reference TRBV7-2 and TRBJ2-5): GAGVSQSPSNKVTEKGKDVELRCDPISGHTALYWYRQSLGQGLEFLIYFQGNSAPDKSGLPSDRFSAERTGGSVSTLTIQRTQQEDSAVYLCASSVGRAAQYFGPGTRLLVL.

The chain employs TRBV7-8 and TRBJ2-1; 10 nucleotides align to TRBD2. The germline gives CDR1 SGHVS, CDR2 FQNEAQ. The junction had 3 bases not matched to a gene; V was cut back by 2 bases and J by 5 bases. The CDR3 extends over 15 amino acids. This CDR3 is CASSLPAGGDNEQFF. As DNA, the CDR3 is TGTGCCAGCAGCTTACCAGCGGGAGGGGACAATGAGCAGTTCTTC.

V is TRBV11-2 and J is TRBJ1-1, with D uncertain. Between the trimmed V and J ends, which lost 6 bases and 3 bases, there was a span of 17 bases. This CDR3 comprises 15 residues. Looked up from germline, CDR1 is SGHAT and CDR2 is FQNNGV. The chain's CDR3 is CASSPGLRLHTEAFF. Written as DNA, the CDR3 is TGTGCCAGCAGTCCGGGCCTGCGACTGCACACTGAAGCTTTCTTT.

The chain is built from TRBV5-1 and TRBJ2-3; D unclear. Germline V gene lookup returns CDR1 SGHRS and CDR2 YFSETQ. The germline V and J ends were trimmed by 2 bases and 6 bases, with 13 bases remaining between them. The CDR3 is made up of 14 amino acids. This CDR3 is CASSFFWTSDTQYF. In nucleotides, the CDR3 is TGCGCCAGCAGCTTCTTCTGGACGTCTGATACGCAGTATTTT.

In this sample, this clone turned up a few times. Other DNA sequences in this sample translate to the same CDR3. The chain joins TRBV5-1 to TRBJ2-3; tentative D call: TRBD2 (5 bases). V was pared by 0 bases and J by 0 bases, with 8 bases between. The CDR3 contains 15 residues. Per germline, CDR1 SGHRS and CDR2 YFSETQ. The CDR3 reads CASSLERTSTDTQYF. CDR3 bases: TGCGCCAGCAGCTTGGAACGGACTAGCACAGATACGCAGTATTTT. The entire variable domain, with the rest obtained from reference TRBV5-1 and TRBJ2-3, is as follows: KAGVTQTPRYLIKTRGQQVTLSCSPISGHRSVSWYQQTPGQGLQFLFEYFSETQRNKGNFPGRFSGRQFSNSRSEMNVSTLELGDSALYLCASSLERTSTDTQYFGPGTRLTVL.

This chain links TRBV7-2 with TRBJ2-1, with D perhaps TRBD1 (6 bases). The CDR3 is made up of 20 amino acids. Germline CDR1 is SGHTA and CDR2 is FQGNSA. With 0 bases removed from V and 4 bases from J, the gap between germline ends came to 25 bases. The CDR3 loop reads CASSLAPKGTSSGRYNEQFF. In DNA form, the CDR3 reads TGTGCCAGCAGCTTAGCGCCGAAGGGGACAAGCAGCGGACGTTACAATGAGCAGTTCTTC.

The V and J genes are TRBV4-1 and TRBJ1-6; perhaps TRBD1 as D (6 bases). The CDR3 consists of 14 residues. The germline gives CDR1 MGHRA, CDR2 YSYEKL. The ends were cut back, 2 bases at V and 11 bases at J, with 13 bases in the middle. The CDR3 is CASSQLTGLAPLHF. CDR3 DNA: TGCGCCAGCAGCCAACTCACAGGGTTGGCACCCCTCCACTTT.

This chain links TRBV27 with TRBJ2-3, with TRBD2 as a possible D gene (5 bases). Trimming removed 6 bases at V and 1 base at J, with 11 bases between. The CDR3 covers 14 residues. The germline gives CDR1 MNHEY, CDR2 SMNVEV (reference sequence). CDR3 DNA sequence: TGTGCCAGCAGCATACGGCGGGGCACAGATACGCAGTATTTT. This translates into CASSIRRGTDTQYF.

The chain has TRBV11-3 and TRBJ1-2; D is unresolved. V lost 1 base, J lost 5 bases, and 5 bases lay in between. The length of the CDR3 is 12 residues. In germline, CDR1 is SGHNT, CDR2 YENEEA. CDR3 protein: CASSLVSYGYTF. The CDR3 nucleotides are TGTGCCAGCAGCTTAGTTAGTTATGGCTACACCTTC.

The chain carries TRBV2 and TRBJ2-2; 9 nucleotides agree with TRBD1. After removal of 5 bases from V and 4 bases from J, the junction contained 5 bases not matched to a gene. Per the germline V gene, CDR1 is SNHLY and CDR2 is FYNNEI. The CDR3 runs 15 residues. CDR3 in amino acids: CASSPGQGPTGELFF. The CDR3 nucleotides are TGTGCCAGCAGTCCGGGACAGGGACCCACCGGGGAGCTGTTTTTT.

The chain has TRBV6-5 and TRBJ1-1; D gene ambiguous. Germline V gives CDR1 MNHEY, CDR2 SVGAGI. This CDR3 spans 11 amino acids. The V gene lost 7 bases and the J gene lost 8 bases, with 11 bases spanning the gap. The DNA for the CDR3 is TGTGCCAGCATAAATGGCAGGGAAGCTTTCTTT. This gives the protein CASINGREAFF.

CDR3 region: CASSQDRWQGYHGYTF. CDR3 sequence (DNA): TGTGCCAGCAGCCAAGATAGGTGGCAGGGGTATCATGGCTACACCTTC. The V and J genes are TRBV14 and TRBJ1-2; the D gene is possibly TRBD1 (6 bases). Germline-derived CDR1 and CDR2 are SGHDN and FVKESK. The CDR3 sequence is 16 residues long. V dropped 0 bases and J dropped 6 bases, with 17 bases sitting between them.

The sample holds one count of this clone. The rearrangement uses TRBV5-6 and TRBJ2-2; the D gene is possibly TRBD2 (5 bases). The CDR3 covers 14 residues. Per germline, CDR1 SGHDT and CDR2 YYEEEE. Trimming shortened V by 2 bases and J by 6 bases, and 11 bases separated the two germline ends. In DNA, the CDR3 is TGTGCCAGCAGCTTTGAGGGAGCGGCCGGGGAGCTGTTTTTT. Protein: CASSFEGAAGELFF.

This clone was observed a single time. The CDR3 here is CASSKTGTSRDEQYF. The CDR3 region has the DNA TGTGCCAGTAGCAAAACTGGGACTAGCCGCGACGAGCAGTACTTC. V and J are TRBV19 and TRBJ2-7; 9 bases line up with TRBD2. The CDR3 extends over 15 amino acids. V lost 6 bases and J lost 5; bases outside the gene matches: 11. Germline V lookup: CDR1 LNHDA, CDR2 SQIVND (reference sequence).

This clone was seen more than once but under ten times. The V and J genes are TRBV29-1 and TRBJ1-2; 7 bases match TRBD1. In germline, CDR1 is SQVTM, CDR2 ANQGSEA. The CDR3 has 12 amino acids. V lost 5 bases and J lost 8; bases outside the gene matches: 8. CDR3 sequence: CSVMTGTGGYTF. The DNA for the CDR3 is TGCAGCGTTATGACAGGGACGGGGGGCTACACCTTC.

The gene calls are TRBV19 and TRBJ2-5, with TRBD2 matching over 8 bases. CDR1 is LNHDA and CDR2 is SQIVND in the germline V gene (reference sequence). The CDR3 has 16 amino acids. The V and J ends lost 4 bases and 5 bases, in that order; junction bases with no gene match: 12. CDR3 nucleotide sequence: TGTGCCAGTAGTACCCCCGGGCTAGCGGGTAGGGAGACCCAGTACTTC. Protein sequence: CASSTPGLAGRETQYF.